This TCR beta chain was obtained from a study of T cell responses to AZD1222 COVID-19 vaccine. General study points: All repertoire sampling was performed exclusively after the peak T cell response. Spike-specific TCR breadth and depth were elevated following two AZD1222 doses.

This CDR3 has 12 amino acids. The germline V and J ends were trimmed by 1 base and 7 bases, with 7 bases remaining between them. Germline lookup yields CDR1 LGHNA and CDR2 YSLEER. Worth noting for this clone: Its matching antigen is unknown.

Libraries were prepared by immunoSEQ multiplex PCR; TCRdb keeps only in-frame clonotypes and omits some of them. The sample lists approximately 130,000 clones; 80% to 95% were seen once. The material sequenced was peripheral blood, taken on day 0 of AZD1222 vaccination. V is TRBV4-3 and J is TRBJ2-5; D uncertain. The TCR originated in an adult in good health. CDR3 residues: CASSQAMGTQYF. In nucleotides, the CDR3 is TGCGCCAGCAGCCAAGCGATGGGGACCCAGTACTTC.